This TCR beta chain was obtained from a study of shared clonotypes between healthy human individuals. This CDR3 has 13 amino acids. The V gene's germline CDR1 is MNHEY and CDR2 SMNVEV (reference sequence). Trimming shortened V by 2 bases and J by 12 bases, and 13 bases separated the two germline ends. Several immunoSEQ 96-well plates shared each subset's DNA, each plate a replicate. Only in-frame clones appear in the TCRdb table, and some are missing; sequencing was by immunoSEQ multiplex PCR. Of around 2.1 million clones listed, 90% to 95% are singletons. Terminally differentiated effector memory CD45RA+ cells were left out of the naive CD8 fraction, which was CD45RO-negative and positively selected for CCR7.

The sequence was collected from a man aged 18 to 30 in good health. Some clones in this sample may be carry-over from other donors' samples. Sequenced input: naive CD8+ T cells from PBMCs. V and J are TRBV27 and TRBJ2-2; either TRBD1 or TRBD2 may supply D (5 bases each). The CDR3 nucleotides read TGTGCCAGCAGTTTAGGGGGTCTGGGAAAGCTGTTTTTT. It codes for CASSLGGLGKLFF.